This entry features one T cell receptor beta chain sequence. There are a few counts of this clone. Its antigen remains unidentified. Per-base qualities were not stored, and no clone one base away is much larger. According to the germline V gene (reference sequence), CDR1 reads LNHDA and CDR2 reads SQIVND. After removal of 10 bases from V and 4 bases from J, the junction retains 15 bases not matched to a gene. From the cysteine up to the phenylalanine, the CDR3 has a length of 15 residues. Of the read, only the CDR3 DNA is kept; its 45 bases are in frame from base 1. These data originate in a study of cytomegalovirus exposure and HLA in healthy donors (dated by TCRdb to the late 2010s). In the study overall: In an earlier analysis of approximately 640 of the donors, approximately 260 Gb of sequence data and approximately 100 million unique TCR beta sequences from roughly 190 million T cells were reported. Among the roughly 400 genotyped donors, about 85% belonged to the genetic ancestry cluster associated with self-reported Caucasian donors. About 280 gigabases of sequencing data and roughly 81 million unique TCR sequences made up an early release that covered approximately 700 HLA-typed donors. A separate validation cohort of over 95 different subjects was used in addition to the approximately 700-subject first cohort. Among some 400 genotyped donors of the cohort, an average of approximately 250,000 unique TCR beta nucleotide sequences were sequenced per donor, approximately 20% of them non-productive. The study was designed to test whether signatures of past pathogen exposure could be identified by cataloging public T cell receptors. In the later analysis, no new phenotypic data were used to find candidate immune exposures; instead, reliance was placed on TCR beta sequences and their occurrence across donors. The number of typed donors differed by locus: about 620-640 for A, B, C, DRB1 and DQB1; approximately 540 for DQA1; 606 for DPA1; and 400 to 480 for DPB1. The study combined high-throughput TCR immunosequencing, statistical association of individual TCRs with disease status, and machine learning to predict cytomegalovirus infection status. A later genetic analysis used genome-wide SNP genotypes for about 55% of the 666 donors, treating that subset as a discovery cohort. To decide whether each TCR beta V gene segment behaved as functional or pseudogenic, an earlier analysis of some 600 of the donors relied on high-throughput TCR beta sequencing. A later analysis re-examined previously published TCR beta repertoires from 610 or so donors and added high-resolution HLA genotyping to investigate patterns of TCR occurrence. All discovery cohort repertoires had been generated using a single sequencing platform. HLA typing covered class I and class II loci at four-digit resolution. Because of strong linkage in the cohort, roughly 5 DR-DQ haplotypes were treated as single units for association and clustering. Donor age, sex, ethnicity and CMV serostatus were compiled together with the repertoire data. The study used immunosequencing to profile the T cell repertoires of 600 to 850 subjects and linked those repertoires to cytomegalovirus serostatus. Study-wide conclusions, independent of this receptor: A later analysis found that most CMV-associated TCR beta chains appeared HLA-restricted, with HLA associations seemingly driven largely by CMV exposure. While some public TCRs were present in many individuals, most TCR sequences turned up only very rarely across donors. Because the 87-base-pair reads could not distinguish some IMGT-functional V segments, including TRBV6-2 and TRBV6-3, those segments were excluded. The authors suggested that the approach could potentially be generalized to other disease states and immunological phenotypes. Linkage disequilibrium might explain the correlated functional status among segregating V segments, but an unknown experimental factor could not be excluded. Sequencing depth was assumed to be roughly uniform across donors in the presence/absence analyses, though that assumption may not hold. Around 16 rarely observed V segments, including chromosome 9 orphons, were excluded from the earlier analysis of some 590 of the donors because counts were too low. A later analysis found that HLA-associated TCR beta chains were more clonally expanded and had lower generation probabilities than equally common non-associated chains. In vitro tests confirmed that a few of the cytomegalovirus-associated TCR beta chains recognize cytomegalovirus antigens. Because HLA typing was missing for some donors at each locus, association tests included only the typed subset. A cluster of highly shared sequence variants was judged likely to represent a technical artifact of the sequencing pipeline. The study listed 150 to 200 TCR beta chains as associated with cytomegalovirus. The classifier was reported to diagnose cytomegalovirus status with high specificity and sensitivity in both the original cohort and the validation cohort. In a later analysis, the rate of TCR association differed among HLA loci, with DRB1 alleles having the most associated TCRs and HLA-C alleles having the fewest. Specific HLA alleles were associated with some 15,000 TCR beta sequences at a false discovery rate of 0.05 in a later analysis. A later analysis reported that several top co-occurrence clusters appeared linked to parvovirus B19, influenza, CMV and Epstein-Barr virus. An earlier analysis of around 540 of the donors showed that most TCR beta V segments appeared in productive rearrangements either about 87% or about 30% of the time, which broadly matched IMGT annotations. A further reported finding was that TCR beta sequences accurately predicted the HLA-A and HLA-B alleles for most subjects in the first cohort. CMV serostatus was the only immune exposure information available for the cohort. This cohort had only TCR beta chains sequenced, and the lack of alpha or paired-chain data limited which features could be detected. According to a later genetic analysis, donors in an Asian-associated ancestry cluster had fewer N-insertions in productive TCRs than the roughly 670-donor mean. An association between a missense DCLRE1C variant and V-gene and J-gene trimming of TCR beta chains was found in a later genetic analysis and replicated in an independent cohort. Assigning TCR associations to individual alleles was difficult when HLA alleles, especially DR and DQ, strongly co-occurred.

The library was made by the immunoSEQ multiplex PCR assay. For the multiplex PCR, a mixture combining 60 forward primers for TCR Vbeta segments and 13 reverse primers for TCR Jbeta segments was used. A multiplex PCR assay on genomic DNA amplified the CDR3 region of rearranged TCR beta genes. The Illumina HiSeq System was used to sequence the amplified TCR beta libraries as 87-base-pair reads. The source study handled its data this way. A later analysis counted about 82 million unique TCR beta chains across the 666 repertoires, and roughly 10 million of these chains were shared by at least two donors. A nearest-neighbor algorithm error-corrected the raw reads and collapsed the reads into unique sequences, merging closely related sequences to remove PCR and sequencing errors. Alignment of CDR3 sequences to IMGT reference sequences was used to assign V, D and J gene segments. For a sequence to be retained, at least a six-nucleotide match to both a V gene segment and a J gene segment was required. Rearrangements were classified as productive when the CDR3 lacked stop codons and remained in frame with V and J, and all other rearrangements were classified as non-productive. CDR3 was defined according to IMGT convention as the region running from the second conserved V-encoded cysteine to the conserved J-encoded phenylalanine. Sequences without an unambiguous match to a single V gene segment were excluded from the earlier analysis of over 500 of the donors. An earlier analysis of just under 600 of the donors called V segments functional above 56.7% productive rearrangements and segregating when the between-donor standard deviation exceeded 5%. A statistical classification framework was built for diagnosing cytomegalovirus status from the catalog of TCR beta chain sequences. A later analysis assigned V and J genes by comparing TCR nucleotide sequences with IMGT/GENE-DB human TR gene sequences. A later analysis assigned CDR3 sequences and most-parsimonious VDJ recombination scenarios with the TCRdist pipeline. In a later analysis, every TCR beta chain was defined by the combination of its CDR3 amino acid sequence and its V-gene family, and reads without a unique V-gene family were dropped. As a way to deal with suspected cross-contamination and a sequencing artifact, a later analysis dropped over 550 nucleotide sequences that were highly shared and had low generation probability. For each public chain, a later analysis derived a clonal expansion index from normalized ranks of inferred template counts within each repertoire. In a later analysis, generation probabilities were computed with a VDJ recombination model fitted to out-of-frame rearrangements, and the resulting probabilities were checked against IGoR. A later analysis scored TCR-TCR, TCR-HLA and TCR-CMV co-occurrence with hypergeometric tests, applying a repertoire-size bias correction to TCR pairs. In a later analysis, false discovery rates were estimated by permuting HLA or CMV assignments 20 times. In a later analysis, co-occurring TCRs were grouped using DBSCAN, with TCRdist sequence similarity added in when clustering inside HLA-allele-positive subsets. Repertoires with fewer than 30,000 or more than 120,000 public chains, plus five repertoires with anomalous nucleotide sharing, were excluded from co-occurrence clustering. Entries here come from immuneACCESS through TCRdb and include only in-frame sequences with V and J called. Some clones fail to appear in such tables; in the studies checked, an unresolved V gene covers under half of the shortfall, and the cause of the remainder is unknown. From that table come the V and J calls and clone size; the DNA was used to work out D and trimming. This sample lists hundreds of thousands of clones; 65% to 80% were detected once. 0.2% to 0.25% of the sample lies in the top ten.

In total, roughly 670 healthy bone marrow donors made up the cohort. All cohort members were sampled while nominally healthy, although unrecorded immune exposures were likely present. The donor was CMV seronegative and was included in the group of about 350 seronegative cohort members. A peripheral blood sample was collected from each donor, and TCR beta sequencing was performed on peripheral blood mononuclear cells. The Qiagen DNeasy Blood Extraction Kit was used to extract genomic DNA from the blood cell samples. This receptor chain uses TRBV19 and TRBJ2-7; the central 8 bases match TRBD1. The specimen was PBMCs. The sequence derives from a girl aged 2 to 9 in good health and CMV-seronegative. Here is the DNA: TGTGCCACCTCCTCCCCTCGACAGGGGCGATACGAGCAGTACTTC. It encodes CATSSPRQGRYEQYF.